The present entry profiles one T cell receptor (beta chain) with its context. This entry comes from a study of CD8 T cells in Susac syndrome. Looking at the study overall: When blood was collected, patients with Susac syndrome were therapy-naive, were taking corticosteroids, or were receiving intravenous immunoglobulin alone.

V lost 6 bases and J 0 bases, leaving 17 bases between the germline ends. The CDR3 consists of 16 residues. The authors sequenced TCR beta from blood CD8+ and CD4+ T cells. TEMRA cells underwent FACS enrichment and CD8+ and CD4+ T cells underwent negative isolation. An input of roughly 0.5 to 1 ug of RNA was subjected to reverse transcription using random hexamers. The CDR3 of TCR beta was amplified by immunoSEQ multiplex PCR across 54 Vbeta and 13 Jbeta. Via MiXCR, TCRdb re-called the immunoSEQ multiplex PCR reads, giving one row per CDR3 protein. The data hold 210,000 or so distinct CDR3 sequences, with about 94% observed a single time.

Sequencing was performed on CD4+ T cells from PBMCs. The sequence derives from a human donor with Susac syndrome. This sequence joins TRBV12-3 or TRBV12-4 and TRBJ1-1; tentative D call: TRBD1 (5 bases). CDR3 nucleotides: TGTGCCAGCAGACCCATCCTTAGGGGCCTGAACACTGAAGCTTTCTTT. Its translation is CASRPILRGLNTEAFF.